The 26 T cell receptor beta chains given below trace back to one sample, sequenced in a study of blood T cell repertoires in COVID-19. TCRdb keeps only in-frame clones here, not all; method: immunoSEQ multiplex PCR. The sample records roughly 190,000 clones, roughly 83% being singletons. The specimen was PBMCs or T cells enriched from blood (not recorded which). Receptors originate from a woman aged 30 to 39 who had recovered from COVID-19.

This clone has only one observation. V gene TRBV24-1 combines with J gene TRBJ2-1; the match to TRBD1 covers 7 bases. With 3 bases clipped from V and 1 base from J, the junction kept 8 bases outside the gene matches. The length of the CDR3 is 17 residues. The germline CDR1 and CDR2 sequences are KGHDR and SFDVKD. CDR3 protein: CATSDRDRAVSYNEQFF. DNA of the CDR3: TGTGCCACCAGTGATCGCGACAGGGCGGTGTCCTACAATGAGCAGTTCTTC.

This clone was observed a few times. The V gene is TRBV2, the J gene TRBJ1-3; 7 bases fit TRBD1. CDR3 length: 15 amino acids. CDR1 is SNHLY and CDR2 is FYNNEI in the germline V gene. V lost 2 bases and J lost 4; bases outside the gene matches: 5. CDR3 amino acids: CASSERGLRGNTIYF. The CDR3, as DNA: TGTGCCAGCAGTGAAAGGGGGCTCAGAGGAAACACCATATATTTT.

This chain's CDR3 is CASSGDRTGEAYTEAFF. The CDR3 coding sequence is TGTGCCAGCAGTGGGGACAGGACAGGGGAGGCGTACACTGAAGCTTTCTTT. This chain joins TRBV2 and TRBJ1-1, with 9 nucleotides matching TRBD1. The CDR3 covers 17 residues. Germline V gene lookup returns CDR1 SNHLY and CDR2 FYNNEI. Trimming cost V 4 bases and J 3 bases; bases outside gene matches: 12.

The chain recombines TRBV19 with TRBJ2-1; TRBD2 matches at 7 bases. The CDR3 extends over 15 amino acids. V lost 5 bases to trimming and J lost 3 bases; unmatched junction nucleotides: 7. From germline, CDR1 is LNHDA and CDR2 SQIVND (reference sequence). The CDR3 coding sequence is TGTGCCAGTAGTCCCTGGGGCGGGGGCTACAATGAGCAGTTCTTC. Its protein is CASSPWGGGYNEQFF.

The genes are TRBV7-9 and TRBJ2-2; TRBD2 agrees at 8 bases. The CDR3 loop spans 15 amino acids. Germline CDR1 and CDR2: SEHNR and FQNEAQ (reference sequence). J lost 8 bases, V lost 5 bases, and 10 bases had no gene match. The chain's CDR3 is CASSPDPGGYGELFF. CDR3 nucleotide sequence: TGTGCCAGCAGCCCGGATCCGGGAGGGTATGGGGAGCTGTTTTTT.

On this clone itself: Other DNA sequences in the sample encode the same CDR3. The J gene is TRBJ2-2, the V gene TRBV7-3, with 8 bases fitting TRBD2. Germline-derived CDR1 and CDR2 are SGHTA and FQGTGA. The CDR3 totals 16 residues. V lost 2 bases to trimming and J lost 2 bases; unmatched junction nucleotides: 4. CDR3 bases: TGTGCCAGCAGCTTACGTAGCGGGGTCAACACCGGGGAGCTGTTTTTT. Translation gives CASSLRSGVNTGELFF.

The chain joins TRBV5-1 to TRBJ2-3; a possible D gene is TRBD1 (6 bases). The germline CDR1 and CDR2 sequences are SGHRS and YFSETQ. The CDR3 covers 15 residues. The V gene lost 0 bases and the J gene lost 8 bases, with 16 bases spanning the gap. CDR3 nucleotides: TGCGCCAGCAGCTTGGTCGCAGGGGTAATAGGTACGCAGTATTTT. Amino acids: CASSLVAGVIGTQYF. Full variable domain (remainder filled in from reference TRBV5-1 and TRBJ2-3): KAGVTQTPRYLIKTRGQQVTLSCSPISGHRSVSWYQQTPGQGLQFLFEYFSETQRNKGNFPGRFSGRQFSNSRSEMNVSTLELGDSALYLCASSLVAGVIGTQYFGPGTRLTVL.

The V gene is TRBV3-1 (or the pseudogene TRBV3-2), the J gene TRBJ1-1, with 7 nucleotides matching TRBD1. Germline loops: CDR1 LGHDT, CDR2 YNNKEL (reference sequence). The CDR3 covers 15 residues. With 1 base clipped from V and 2 bases from J, the junction kept 4 bases outside the gene matches. CDR3 in DNA: TGTGCCAGCAGCCAAGGGAACAGGGGAAACACTGAAGCTTTCTTT. Translated, it gives CASSQGNRGNTEAFF.

The rearrangement joins TRBV15 to TRBJ1-5; TRBD1 agrees at 10 bases. Germline values: CDR1 LNHNV, CDR2 YYDKDF (reference sequence). This CDR3 is 16 amino acids long. The junction had 8 bases not matched to a gene; V was cut back by 3 bases and J by 6 bases. In nucleotides, the CDR3 is TGTGCCACCAGCAGGCCAAGACAGGGGGCGGTTCAGCCCCAGCATTTT. This gives the protein CATSRPRQGAVQPQHF. The variable domain in full, with the rest retrieved from reference TRBV15 and TRBJ1-5, is DAMVIQNPRYQVTQFGKPVTLSCSQTLNHNVMYWYQQKSSQAPKLLFHYYDKDFNNEADTPDNFQSRRPNTSFCFLDIRSPGLGDTAMYLCATSRPRQGAVQPQHFGDGTRLSIL.

V and J are TRBV6-4 and TRBJ1-1; the match to TRBD1 covers 9 bases. Germline values: CDR1 MRHNA, CDR2 SNTAGT. The CDR3 is 15 residues long. After removal of 3 bases from V and 1 base from J, the junction contained 3 bases not matched to a gene. CDR3 DNA sequence: TGTGCCAGCAGTGAGACAGGGGGGGCGAACACTGAAGCTTTCTTT. Protein sequence: CASSETGGANTEAFF.

This CDR3 reads CASSDLVGGETQYF. The DNA of the CDR3 is TGTGCCAGCAGTGATTTGGTAGGGGGCGAGACCCAGTACTTC. The chain employs TRBV2 and TRBJ2-5; 7 bases line up with TRBD1. The CDR3 has 14 residues. Germline CDR1 is SNHLY and CDR2 is FYNNEI. J lost 5 bases, V lost 3 bases, and 6 bases had no gene match. Together with reference TRBV2 and TRBJ2-5, the CDR3 gives the full variable domain: EPEVTQTPSHQVTQMGQEVILRCVPISNHLYFYWYRQILGQKVEFLVSFYNNEISEKSEIFDDQFSVERPDGSNFTLKIRSTKLEDSAMYFCASSDLVGGETQYFGPGTRLLVL.

This rearrangement joins TRBV19 to TRBJ2-5; tentative D call: TRBD1 (5 bases). CDR3 length equals 15 residues. Germline lookup yields CDR1 LNHDA and CDR2 SQIVND (reference sequence). The ends were cut back, 4 bases at V and 2 bases at J, with 14 bases in the middle. CDR3 residues: CASSSTGYSQETQYF. The DNA of the CDR3 is TGTGCCAGTAGTAGTACAGGTTATTCTCAAGAGACCCAGTACTTC.

Details on this clone: A junction boundary mismatches the germline segment, possibly from a read error. The chain is built from TRBV27 and TRBJ2-7; TRBD2 is a possible D gene (5 bases). The CDR3 spans 11 residues. Germline-derived CDR1 and CDR2 are MNHEY and SMNVEV (reference sequence). CDR3 amino acids: CEAHGSYEQYF. The CDR3 DNA sequence: TGCGAAGCCCATGGGAGCTACGAGCAGTACTTC.

This chain joins TRBV7-2 and TRBJ1-1, with D perhaps matching TRBD1 (5 bases). V lost 3 bases and J lost 1, with 6 bases in between. CDR3 length: 13 amino acids. Per the germline V gene, CDR1 is SGHTA and CDR2 is FQGNSA. The CDR3 DNA is TGTGCCAGCAGCTTGACAGAGAACACTGAAGCTTTCTTT. Translated, it gives CASSLTENTEAFF.

The rearrangement links TRBV19 to TRBJ2-2, with 9 bases aligning to TRBD1. After removal of 4 bases from V and 8 bases from J, the junction contained 11 bases not matched to a gene. The CDR3 has 16 amino acids. Per the germline V gene, CDR1 is LNHDA and CDR2 is SQIVND (reference sequence). For the CDR3, the DNA is TGTGCCAGTAGTACGCCCGGGACAGGGAGACGAGGGGAGCTGTTTTTT. Translating gives CASSTPGTGRRGELFF.

This clone has only one observation. The chain has TRBV6-6 and TRBJ1-6; a weak D match, TRBD1 (5 bases). The CDR3 extends over 15 amino acids. V dropped 5 bases and J dropped 5 bases, with 13 bases sitting between them. Germline CDR1 MNHNY, CDR2 SVGAGI (reference sequence). The CDR3 DNA reads TGTGCCAGCAGTCCCCTGGGGGGAGATAATTCACCCCTCCACTTT. It encodes CASSPLGGDNSPLHF.

CDR3 sequence (DNA): TGTGCCAGCAGCTTGGCATTTCTGAACACTGAAGCTTTCTTT. Translation: CASSLAFLNTEAFF. The chain links TRBV5-5 to TRBJ1-1; D gene unclear. Trimming left V 0 bases short and J 0 bases short, with 6 bases between. This CDR3 region has 14 residues. The germline V gene encodes CDR1 SGHKS and CDR2 YYEKEE (reference sequence).

The V and J genes are TRBV7-8 and TRBJ1-3; D not certain. The germline V gene has CDR1 SGHVS and CDR2 FQNEAQ. CDR3 size: 15 residues. Trimming took off 5 bases at V and 1 base at J, with 12 bases between the two ends. The DNA of the CDR3 is TGTGCCAGCAGCCCCCCGGTTTATTCTGGAAACACCATATATTTT. It yields the protein CASSPPVYSGNTIYF.

This chain joins TRBV20-1 and TRBJ2-7, with TRBD1 matching 7 bases. Germline CDR1 and CDR2: DFQATT and SNEGSKA (reference sequence). With V trimmed by 6 bases and J by 4 bases, 3 bases remained unmatched. The CDR3 is 11 amino acids. The DNA of the CDR3 is TGCAGTGCGCGACAGGGATACGAGCAGTACGTC. This sequence encodes CSARQGYEQYV.

The chain's CDR3 is CASSVQDTDTQYF. CDR3 DNA sequence: TGTGCCAGCAGCGTACAGGACACAGATACGCAGTATTTT. The chain recombines TRBV9 with TRBJ2-3; D is uncertain. Germline CDR1 is SGDLS and CDR2 is YYNGEE. V was cut by 1 base and J by 2 bases, with 5 bases left in between. This CDR3 region has 13 residues.

This clone was recorded only once. This chain connects TRBV5-1 to TRBJ2-2; D might be TRBD1 (5 bases). Trimming left V 4 bases short and J 0 bases short, with 7 bases between. Germline loops: CDR1 SGHRS, CDR2 YFSETQ. The CDR3 has 14 residues. For the CDR3, the DNA is TGCGCCAGCAGCGCGACAGCGAACACCGGGGAGCTGTTTTTT. Translated: CASSATANTGELFF.

This chain connects TRBV7-3 to TRBJ1-6; 8 bases fit TRBD1. Germline CDR1 SGHTA, CDR2 FQGTGA. This CDR3 region has 15 residues. The ends lost 4 bases at V and 7 bases at J; junction bases unmatched: 6. The CDR3 here is CASSSSDRGNSPLHF. The CDR3 coding sequence is TGTGCCAGCAGCTCAAGCGACAGGGGAAATTCACCCCTCCACTTT. Variable domain in full (rest from reference TRBV7-3 and TRBJ1-6): GAGVSQTPSNKVTEKGKYVELRCDPISGHTALYWYRQSLGQGPEFLIYFQGTGAADDSGLPNDRFFAVRPEGSVSTLKIQRTERGDSAVYLCASSSSDRGNSPLHFGNGTRLTVT.

V and J are TRBV5-4 and TRBJ2-7; D gene uncertain. V lost 0 bases, J lost 2 bases, and 12 bases lay in between. The V gene's germline CDR1 is SGHNT and CDR2 YYREEE (reference sequence). The CDR3 consists of 15 residues. The CDR3: CASSLGTLTTYEQYF. CDR3 in DNA: TGTGCCAGCAGCTTGGGAACCCTCACAACCTACGAGCAGTACTTC.

The rearrangement links TRBV11-2 to TRBJ2-1; the match to TRBD2 covers 7 bases. This CDR3 is built from 14 residues. J lost 9 bases, V lost 0 bases, and 5 bases had no gene match. The germline gives CDR1 SGHAT, CDR2 FQNNGV. DNA of the CDR3: TGTGCCAGCAGCTTAGATCGGGGGGTTCGTGAGCAGTTCTTC. This codes for CASSLDRGVREQFF.

The V call is TRBV28, the J call TRBJ1-4, with 7 bases lining up with TRBD1. In germline, CDR1 is MDHEN, CDR2 SYDVKM. This CDR3 is built from 16 residues. V lost 3 bases and J lost 0; bases outside the gene matches: 4. The CDR3 nucleotides read TGTGCCAGCAGTTTTGGGACAGATGCAACTAATGAAAAACTGTTTTTT. Protein: CASSFGTDATNEKLFF.

The chain employs TRBV11-1 and TRBJ2-1; 12 nucleotides agree with TRBD2. With V trimmed by 4 bases and J by 3 bases, 4 bases remained unmatched. Per the germline V gene, CDR1 is SGHAT and CDR2 is FQDESV (reference sequence). The CDR3 runs 16 residues. The CDR3 region has the DNA TGTGCCAGCAGCTCACCGACTAGCGGGGGCTACAATGAGCAGTTCTTC. It is translated as CASSSPTSGGYNEQFF.